One and the same sample provided the 12 T cell receptor beta chains below, sequenced in a study of response to subunit inactivated influenza vaccine. TCRdb used MiXCR to reprocess the RT-PCR reads, holding one entry per CDR3 protein. The sample has 860,000 or so distinct CDR3 sequences, 21% seen once. This sample comprised PBMCs from blood, obtained roughly 5 days after vaccination. Receptors were obtained from a man aged 50-59 years who received an inactivated influenza vaccine.

This clonotype was seen more than once but under ten times. The chain joins TRBV6-2 or TRBV6-3 to TRBJ1-1, with 9 bases aligning to TRBD1. From germline, CDR1 is MNHEY and CDR2 SVGEGT. Trimming at V came to 9 bases and at J to 6 bases, leaving 5 bases not matched to a gene. This CDR3 comprises 12 residues. This chain's CDR3 is CASLQGASEAFF. The CDR3 DNA reads TGTGCCAGTTTACAGGGGGCCTCTGAAGCTTTCTTT.

There are a few counts of this clonotype. The chain joins TRBV20-1 to TRBJ2-7, with D uncertain. V was cut by 6 bases and J by 2 bases, with 17 bases left in between. The CDR3 runs to 14 residues. Germline-derived CDR1 and CDR2 are DFQATT and SNEGSKA (reference sequence). The CDR3 reads CSAAGLARPYEQYF. The CDR3 DNA is TGCAGTGCGGCCGGTCTCGCGAGGCCCTACGAGCAGTACTTC.

This clonotype was detected only a few times. The chain couples TRBV3-1 to TRBJ1-1; D is ambiguous. The CDR3 has 13 residues. Between the trimmed V and J ends, which lost 6 bases and 1 base, there was a span of 9 bases. Germline CDR1 and CDR2: LGHDT and YNNKEL (reference sequence). DNA for the CDR3: TGTGCCAGCAGTTCATCACCGAACACTGAAGCTTTCTTT. It encodes CASSSSPNTEAFF.

This clonotype was found a few times. The chain is built from TRBV5-6 and TRBJ2-2; D unresolved. Germline assignment: CDR1 SGHDT and CDR2 YYEEEE. Between the trimmed V and J ends, which lost 1 base and 6 bases, there was a span of 10 bases. This CDR3 has 14 residues. The CDR3 loop is CASSLFSLPGELFF. CDR3 sequence (DNA): TGTGCCAGCAGCTTGTTTAGCTTGCCCGGGGAGCTGTTTTTT.

The V call is TRBV11-2, the J call TRBJ2-4; D remains ambiguous. CDR1 is SGHAT and CDR2 is FQNNGV in the germline V gene. V was clipped by 5 bases and J by 7 bases, with 15 bases between them. CDR3 length equals 14 residues. The CDR3 protein is CASSQGYFVNIQYF. The CDR3 DNA reads TGTGCCAGCAGCCAAGGGTATTTTGTGAACATTCAGTACTTC. Full variable domain (missing parts from reference TRBV11-2 and TRBJ2-4): EAGVAQSPRYKIIEKRQSVAFWCNPISGHATLYWYQQILGQGPKLLIQFQNNGVVDDSQLPKDRFSAERLKGVDSTLKIQPAKLEDSAVYLCASSQGYFVNIQYFGAGTRLSVL.

This clonotype was found a few times. The gene calls are TRBV6-1 and TRBJ1-5; D unresolved. Germline assignment: CDR1 MNHNS and CDR2 SASEGT. This CDR3 has 15 residues. The germline V and J ends were trimmed by 1 base and 0 bases, with 7 bases remaining between them. The DNA for the CDR3 is TGTGCCAGCAGTGAAGATGATTATAGCAATCAGCCCCAGCATTTT. Residues: CASSEDDYSNQPQHF.

The V and J genes are TRBV4-2 and TRBJ2-3; TRBD1 agrees at 8 bases. The CDR3 is 17 residues long. The V gene end was trimmed by 0 bases and the J gene end by 0 bases; junction bases not matched to a gene: 5. Germline loops: CDR1 LGHNA, CDR2 YNFKEQ. CDR3 sequence reads: CASSQEQGAGSTDTQYF. Written as DNA, the CDR3 is TGTGCCAGCAGCCAAGAGCAGGGGGCAGGTAGCACAGATACGCAGTATTTT.

This clonotype was counted ten times or more. J is TRBJ2-1 and V is TRBV12-3 or TRBV12-4; a weak D match, TRBD1 (6 bases). This CDR3 has 13 residues. V lost 6 bases and J lost 9, with 15 bases in between. The CDR3 is CASSLQGLGEQFF. The CDR3 region has the DNA TGTGCCAGCAGCTTACAGGGATTAGGTGAGCAGTTCTTC.

The chain recombines TRBV20-1 with TRBJ1-5, with D possibly matching TRBD1 (5 bases). Trimming took 4 bases from V and 8 from J, leaving 18 bases between them. Germline CDR1 and CDR2: DFQATT and SNEGSKA (reference sequence). The CDR3 length is 14 residues. DNA of the CDR3: TGCAGTGCTACACAGACAGCGGGAGTGGAGCCCCAGCATTTT. Residues: CSATQTAGVEPQHF.

This sequence joins TRBV4-3 and TRBJ2-2, with D possibly TRBD2 on 5 matching bases. The CDR3 sequence is 15 residues long. From germline, CDR1 is LGHNA and CDR2 YSLEER. The V end was cut by 2 bases, the J end by 0 bases, with 7 bases between. CDR3 in DNA: TGCGCCAGCAGCCAATTTAGCGCGAACACCGGGGAGCTGTTTTTT. Residues: CASSQFSANTGELFF.

This clonotype has at least ten counts. This chain uses TRBV27 with TRBJ2-5, with D perhaps matching TRBD1 (5 bases). V was clipped by 2 bases and J by 4 bases, with 11 bases between them. The CDR3 extends over 14 amino acids. Germline CDR1 and CDR2: MNHEY and SMNVEV (reference sequence). CDR3 sequence: CASSLKGRRETQYF. The DNA for the CDR3 is TGTGCCAGCAGTTTAAAGGGGCGCAGAGAGACCCAGTACTTC.

This sequence joins TRBV5-5 and TRBJ2-7; 9 bases match TRBD2. Germline loops: CDR1 SGHKS, CDR2 YYEKEE (reference sequence). The CDR3 sequence is 17 residues long. With V trimmed by 4 bases and J by 2 bases, 13 bases remained unmatched. Here the CDR3 DNA reads TGTGCCAGCAGCCGAGCGGGGGGCATTATTACCACCTACGAGCAGTACTTC. It encodes CASSRAGGIITTYEQYF. The full variable domain, with the rest looked up from reference TRBV5-5 and TRBJ2-7, is DAGVTQSPTHLIKTRGQQVTLRCSPISGHKSVSWYQQVLGQGPQFIFQYYEKEERGRGNFPDRFSARQFPNYSSELNVNALLLGDSALYLCASSRAGGIITTYEQYFGPGTRLTVT.